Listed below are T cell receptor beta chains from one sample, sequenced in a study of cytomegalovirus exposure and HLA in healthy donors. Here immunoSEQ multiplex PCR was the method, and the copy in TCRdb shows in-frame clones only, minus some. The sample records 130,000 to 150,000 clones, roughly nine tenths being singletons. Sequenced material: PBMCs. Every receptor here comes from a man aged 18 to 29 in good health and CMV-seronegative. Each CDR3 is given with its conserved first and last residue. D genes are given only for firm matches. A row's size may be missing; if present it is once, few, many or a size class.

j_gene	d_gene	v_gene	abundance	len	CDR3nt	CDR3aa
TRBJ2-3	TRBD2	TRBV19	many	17	TGTGCCTCTAGTATAGGGCCAGGCGGGGGACCCACAGATACGCAGTATTTT	CASSIGPGGGPTDTQYF
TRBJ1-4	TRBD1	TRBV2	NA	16	TGTGCCAGCAGTGAACCTACGACAGGGGGAGGGGAAAAACTGTTTTTT	CASSEPTTGGGEKLFF
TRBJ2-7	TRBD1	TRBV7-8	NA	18	TGTGCCAGCAGATTAACCGGGACAGGGCCCACTTTTTCCTACGAGCAGTACTTC	CASRLTGTGPTFSYEQYF
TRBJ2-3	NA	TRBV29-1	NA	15	TGCAGCGTTGAAGATCAACGGGGGAGTACAGATACGCAGTATTTT	CSVEDQRGSTDTQYF
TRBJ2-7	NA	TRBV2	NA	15	TGTGCCAGCAGTGTGGCACAGGCCTACTCCTACGAGCAGTACTTC	CASSVAQAYSYEQYF
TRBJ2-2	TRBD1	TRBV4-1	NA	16	TGCGCCAGCAGCCGGGGACAGGGTTGGATCACCGGGGAGCTGTTTTTT	CASSRGQGWITGELFF
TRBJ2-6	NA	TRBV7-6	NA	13	TGTGCCAGCAGCCCCACAGGGGCCAACGTCCTGACTTTC	CASSPTGANVLTF
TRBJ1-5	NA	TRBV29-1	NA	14	TGCAGCGTTGCTAATTCGGGGGGCAATCAGCCCCAGCATTTT	CSVANSGGNQPQHF
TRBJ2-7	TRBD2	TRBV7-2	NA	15	TGTGCCAGCAGCCCCCCGGGACTAGCGGGGGGGGAGCAGTACTTC	CASSPPGLAGGEQYF
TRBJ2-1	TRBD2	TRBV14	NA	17	TGTGCCAGCAGCCAAGGAGACTGGACTAGCGGGAGTTATGAGCAGTTCTTC	CASSQGDWTSGSYEQFF
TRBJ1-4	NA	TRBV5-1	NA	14	TGCGCCAGCAGCCACGGGAGGACTAATGAAAAACTGTTTTTT	CASSHGRTNEKLFF
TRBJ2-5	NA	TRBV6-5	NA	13	TGTGCCAGCAGTTACGATAGACAAGAGACCCAGTACTTC	CASSYDRQETQYF
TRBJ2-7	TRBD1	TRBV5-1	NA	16	TGCGCCAGCAGCGTCTCCCCGGGACAGGGGATCTACGAGCAGTACTTC	CASSVSPGQGIYEQYF
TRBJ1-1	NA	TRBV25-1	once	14	TGTGCCAGCAGTGATAGGAACCGGGGGACTGAAGCTTTCTTT	CASSDRNRGTEAFF
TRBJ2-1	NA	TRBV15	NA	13	TGTGCCACCAGCACCGCGGAATACAATGAGCAGTTCTTC	CATSTAEYNEQFF
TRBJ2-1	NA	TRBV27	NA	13	TGTGCCAGCAGAGGGATCAGGGTCGATGAGCAGTTCTTC	CASRGIRVDEQFF
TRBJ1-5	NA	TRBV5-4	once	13	TGTGCCAGCAGCACTGGGACTAATCAGCCCCAGCATTTT	CASSTGTNQPQHF
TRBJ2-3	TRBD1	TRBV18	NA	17	TGTGCCAGCTCACCACCGTTAGGCCAGGGGGCCACAGATACGCAGTATTTT	CASSPPLGQGATDTQYF
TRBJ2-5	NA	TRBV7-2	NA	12	TGTGCCAGCAGCCAGAAAACGGAGACCCAGTACTTC	CASSQKTETQYF
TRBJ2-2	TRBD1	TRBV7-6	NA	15	TGTGCCAGCAGCCGAGGGACAGGGAACACCGGGGAGCTGTTTTTT	CASSRGTGNTGELFF
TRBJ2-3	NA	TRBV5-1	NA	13	TGCGCCAGCAGCTTGAGCTCTGCGGATACGCAGTATTTT	CASSLSSADTQYF
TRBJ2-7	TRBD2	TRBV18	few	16	TGTGCCAGCTCACAAGGACTAGCGGGAGCGTCCTACGAGCAGTACTTC	CASSQGLAGASYEQYF
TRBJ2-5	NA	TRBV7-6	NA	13	TGTGCCAGCAGCCCCAGGGTTGGTAAGACCCAGTACTTC	CASSPRVGKTQYF